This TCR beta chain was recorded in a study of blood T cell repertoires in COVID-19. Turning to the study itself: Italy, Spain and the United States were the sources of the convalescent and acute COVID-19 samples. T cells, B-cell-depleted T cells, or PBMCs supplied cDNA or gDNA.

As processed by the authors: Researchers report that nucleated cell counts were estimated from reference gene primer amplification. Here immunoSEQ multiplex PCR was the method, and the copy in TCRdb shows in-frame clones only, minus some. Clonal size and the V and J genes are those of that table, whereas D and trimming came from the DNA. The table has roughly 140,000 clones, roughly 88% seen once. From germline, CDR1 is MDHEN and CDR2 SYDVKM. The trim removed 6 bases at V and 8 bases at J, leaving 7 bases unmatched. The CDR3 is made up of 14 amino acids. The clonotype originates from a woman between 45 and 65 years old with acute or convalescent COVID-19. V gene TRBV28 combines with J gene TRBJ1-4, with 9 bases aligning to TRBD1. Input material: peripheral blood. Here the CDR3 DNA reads TGTGCCAGCAGGTTACAGGGGGCAGGAGAAAAACTGTTTTTT. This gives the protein CASRLQGAGEKLFF.